This is a list of T cell receptor beta chains from one sample in a study of OX40 agonist ivuxolimab in advanced cancers. Profiling relied on immunoSEQ multiplex PCR, and the TCRdb table lists in-frame clones only, not all of them. Of 60,000 or so clones in the sample, 94% were seen once. This material consisted of CD4+ or CD8+ T cells sorted from blood, taken in a trial of the OX40 agonist ivuxolimab. These receptors were obtained from an adult with an advanced solid tumor such as melanoma, head and neck, liver or kidney cancer. The conserved cysteine and the conserved F or W are not part of the CDR3 here.

v_gene | CDR3aa
TRBV29-1 | SARTGDAYEQY
TRBV15 | ATAGGRGTEAF
TRBV7-9 | ASSLGQGRYWELF
TRBV11-3 | ASSLGMCWHHQETQY
TRBV15 | ATSRDMGQPYEQY
TRBV10-3 | AISESRGNYGYT
TRBV7-9 | ASSRAKNIQY
TRBV9 | ASSPRTSGYNEQF
TRBV7-9 | ASSGAGDGETQY
TRBV7-8 | ASSSANHYEQY
TRBV7-9 | ASSLPDMSSYEQY
TRBV4-3 | ASSQGLAGTDTQY
TRBV6-6 | ASSPYGELF
TRBV19 | ASSIAEGAPRPVNTEAF
TRBV7-9 | AVSWTSGASYNEQF
TRBV6-5 | ASSIGPGLEETQY
TRBV2 | ASIGTVSGRSYEQY
TRBV25-1 | ASIDPTGELF
TRBV5-1 | ASSLDGGNTEAF
TRBV7-2 | ANSLAGLAALGEQF
TRBV19 | AIRDRSSYEQY
TRBV5-4 | ASKGGAYEQY
TRBV4-2 | ASSLGAGEQY
TRBV19 | ASSIKSPQITNGYT
TRBV27 | ASSARQGAEETQY
TRBV4-2 | ASSPHPQNTGELF
TRBV4-2 | ASSQGTVRVGEAF
TRBV7-3 | ASSLRGAYNEQF
TRBV27 | ASSLRGGPYEQY
TRBV4-3 | ASSQDLGRGSYEQY
TRBV29-1 | SIKREREVTGELF
TRBV6-1 | ASSEGAYEQY
TRBV7-2 | ASSFGPSGYSYEQY
TRBV13 | ASSLEGGTSGILRSDTQY
TRBV5-6 | ASSSGGWTEAF
TRBV6-1 | ASSEGGLH
TRBV30 | AWSIGTAYEQY
TRBV5-1 | ASSLVRAGANEKLF
TRBV27 | ASSLSNEQF
TRBV14 | ASSQVGKEEKLF
TRBV6-5 | ASGRAVYEQY